Listed below are T cell receptor beta chains from one sample, sequenced in a study of glioma-infiltrating T cells after dendritic cell vaccination. Clones were sequenced by immunoSEQ multiplex PCR, and TCRdb holds only the in-frame ones, with some missing. The sample holds approximately 110,000 clones, about 90% seen once. Sequences were derived from blood, sampled after dendritic cell vaccination. The receptors stem from a human donor with glioblastoma. The CDR3 runs from the conserved cysteine through the conserved F or W. A D gene is named only where the DNA matches it firmly. Rows may omit the clone size; those that give it use once, few, many or a size class.

j_call clone_size v_call d_call cdr3_nt cdr3_aa
TRBJ1-1 once TRBV7-9 - TGTGCCAGCAGCTTAGCGGAGGCTTCGGTGGAAGCTTTCTTT CASSLAEASVEAFF
TRBJ1-1 - TRBV5-1 - TGCGCCAGCAGCTCTCGGATATACAGGGAAGGGAACACTGAAGCTTTCTTT CASSSRIYREGNTEAFF
TRBJ2-7 few TRBV27 - TGTGCCAGCAGTCGACAGGTTTACTACGAGCAGTACTTC CASSRQVYYEQYF
TRBJ2-4 - TRBV13 TRBD2 TGTGCCAGCAGCACTCGGACTAGCGGGTTAGCCAAAAACATTCAGTACTTC CASSTRTSGLAKNIQYF
TRBJ1-2 - TRBV6-1 - TGTGCCAGCAGCGAAAAATGGGGGGGCCCGACCCACTATGGCTACACCTTC CASSEKWGGPTHYGYTF
TRBJ2-7 few TRBV4-1 TRBD1 TGCGCCAGCAGCCAAGAGACAGGGTATTACGAGCAGTACTTC CASSQETGYYEQYF
TRBJ1-1 - TRBV5-4 - TGTGCCAGCAGCCGACAGCAGAACACTGAAGCTTTCTTT CASSRQQNTEAFF
TRBJ1-1 - TRBV28 TRBD1 TGTGCCAGCGGGGGGACAGGAGTGAACACTGAAGCTTTCTTT CASGGTGVNTEAFF
TRBJ1-2 few TRBV20-1 - TGCAGTGCTAGGCCAGGGATGGGCTACACCTTC CSARPGMGYTF
TRBJ2-1 - TRBV9 - TGTGCCAGCAGCGCCGCCAGCGATGAGCAGTTCTTC CASSAASDEQFF
TRBJ2-5 - TRBV5-1 TRBD1 TGCGCCAGCAGCTTGGTAGGGACAGGGACAGAGACCCAGTACTTC CASSLVGTGTETQYF
TRBJ2-5 once TRBV6-4 TRBD2 TGTGCCAGCAGTGAAAGTCGGGCGGGAGGGTACCAAGAGACCCAGTACTTC CASSESRAGGYQETQYF
TRBJ1-2 - TRBV2 - TGTGCCAGCAGTGAAGCCTCCAGGGTCCTGGGCTACACCTTC CASSEASRVLGYTF
TRBJ2-3 - TRBV29-1 TRBD2 TGCAGCGTTGGAACGGGGAGGGCGCAGTATTTT CSVGTGRAQYF
TRBJ2-3 - TRBV25-1 TRBD2 TGTGCCACGACTAGCGGAGAGAATGCAGATACGCAGTATTTT CATTSGENADTQYF
TRBJ2-1 - TRBV2 TRBD2 TGTGCCAGCAGTGAAGTGGTTAGGGGACTAGGGGCTGGGGGTGAGCAGTTCTTC CASSEVVRGLGAGGEQFF
TRBJ2-1 - TRBV25-1 - TGTGCCAGCAGGATGACTGGAGCGATGGATGAGCAGTTCTTC CASRMTGAMDEQFF
TRBJ2-7 - TRBV5-1 - TGCGCCAGCAGCTTGCCGATTGGGACACCCGACTCCTACGAGCAGTACTTC CASSLPIGTPDSYEQYF
TRBJ1-2 - TRBV5-6 TRBD1 TGTGCCAGCAGCTTGGATCAAGGGGGCGTAAACTATGGCTACACCTTC CASSLDQGGVNYGYTF
TRBJ1-1 - TRBV4-2 - TGTGCCAGCAGCCTGGAGGAGAACACTGAAGCTTTCTTT CASSLEENTEAFF
TRBJ1-1 - TRBV10-3 TRBD1 TGTGCCATCAGTGAGGACAGGGGGGGGTCTGAAGCTTTCTTT CAISEDRGGSEAFF
TRBJ1-2 once TRBV7-2 - TGTGCCAGCAGCCGGGACAAGAACTATGGCTACACCTTC CASSRDKNYGYTF
TRBJ2-1 - TRBV2 - TGTGCCAGCAGTAGTTCAGTCGCTAGCACTTACAATGAGCAGTTCTTC CASSSSVASTYNEQFF
TRBJ1-2 - TRBV30 - TGTGCCTGGAGCGACGCCGCGGGCCCGGGGAACTATGGCTACACCTTC CAWSDAAGPGNYGYTF
TRBJ1-2 - TRBV14 TRBD1 TGTGCCAGCAGCCAAGATCCGGGACAGTTATATGGCTACACCTTC CASSQDPGQLYGYTF
TRBJ2-7 - TRBV4-1 - TGCGCCAGCAGCCCGACAGCAGCCGCCTACGAGCAGTACTTC CASSPTAAAYEQYF
TRBJ2-3 once TRBV6-1 - TGTGCCAGCAGTGAATGGGGGCCTAGCACAGATACGCAGTATTTT CASSEWGPSTDTQYF
TRBJ1-5 - TRBV6-5 - TGTGCCAGCAGTCACCGGGAGAATCAGCCCCAGCATTTT CASSHRENQPQHF
TRBJ1-5 - TRBV12-5 - TGTGCTAGTGCCCTTGGACAGTATAGCAATCAGCCCCAGCATTTT CASALGQYSNQPQHF
TRBJ1-4 - TRBV5-1 TRBD1 TGCGCCAGCAGCTTGGAAGGGGGCCCTAATGAAAAACTGTTTTTT CASSLEGGPNEKLFF
TRBJ2-7 - TRBV7-6 TRBD2 TGTGCCAGCAGCCTTCACGCGACCCTAGCGGGGGCGTACGAGCAGTACTTC CASSLHATLAGAYEQYF
TRBJ1-5 once TRBV7-8 - TGTGCCAGCAGCTTCGGCAGGGATCAGCCCCAGCATTTT CASSFGRDQPQHF
TRBJ2-1 - TRBV7-7 - TGTGCTAGCAGCTCACAGTTGACCCCTAACAATGAGCAGTTCTTC CASSSQLTPNNEQFF
TRBJ2-7 - TRBV4-1 - TGCGCCAGCAGCCAAGATCTCGTAGGGACTCAAGGGCGCGAGCAGTACTTC CASSQDLVGTQGREQYF
TRBJ2-6 - TRBV27 - TGTGCCAGCAGTCGCTCTGGGGCCAACGTCCTGACTTTC CASSRSGANVLTF
TRBJ2-2 - TRBV5-1 - TGCGCCAGCAGCTTGGGCAGGGGAAACACCGGGGAGCTGTTTTTT CASSLGRGNTGELFF
TRBJ1-1 - TRBV7-6 TRBD1 TGTGCCAGCAGCTTAGGCTCGGCAGGGGGAATGAACACTGAAGCTTTCTTT CASSLGSAGGMNTEAFF
TRBJ1-1 - TRBV30 - TGTGCCTGGAGCGGCGGGGACTACACTGAAGCTTTCTTT CAWSGGDYTEAFF
TRBJ2-2 - TRBV27 TRBD2 TGTGCCAGCAGCCACAACGGGGGGTCCGGGGAGCTGTTTTTT CASSHNGGSGELFF
TRBJ2-7 - TRBV7-2 - TGTGCCAGCAGCTTCGCGAACGACGAGCAGTACTTC CASSFANDEQYF
TRBJ2-7 - TRBV7-9 TRBD2 TGTGCCAGCAGCTTTTCAGTCCCTAGCGGGGCCTACGAGCAGTACTTC CASSFSVPSGAYEQYF